This TCR beta chain derives from a study of response to subunit inactivated influenza vaccine. Study-level results: The authors proposed limited new T cell recruitment per seasonal influenza vaccination.

Points on this clonotype: Its cognate antigen is unknown.

From germline, CDR1 is SGHTA and CDR2 FQGNSA. V was shortened by 4 bases and J by 1 base, with 14 bases between the two germline ends. The CDR3 runs 17 residues. TCRdb processed the RT-PCR reads anew with MiXCR; each CDR3 protein has one entry. This sample has approximately 570,000 distinct CDR3 sequences, with about 7.6% found just once. Sequencing was performed on PBMCs from blood, taken 23 months after vaccination. This TCR derives from a man aged 50 to 69 who received an inactivated influenza vaccine. V usage is TRBV7-2 and J usage is TRBJ1-6; possible D gene TRBD1, 5 bases. CDR3 nucleotides: TGTGCCAGCAGCTCCCCCCGGGGGAGATCCTATAATTCACCCCTCCACTTT. Protein product: CASSSPRGRSYNSPLHF. Supplemented by reference TRBV7-2 and TRBJ1-6, the full variable domain reads GAGVSQSPSNKVTEKGKDVELRCDPISGHTALYWYRQSLGQGLEFLIYFQGNSAPDKSGLPSDRFSAERTGGSVSTLTIQRTQQEDSAVYLCASSSPRGRSYNSPLHFGNGTRLTVT.